The T cell receptor (beta chain) described here comes from a study of shared clonotypes between healthy human individuals. For the study at large: The donors, a couple of women and three men, were aged 18 to 49.

The donor cohort consisted entirely of Caucasian adults residing in Nashville, Tennessee. CDR3 size: 12 residues. Between the trimmed V and J ends, which lost 8 bases and 0 bases, there was a span of 6 bases. Germline V CDR1 and CDR2: MNHEY, SVGAGI. Deep was the level used in running the assay. TCRdb's copy holds only in-frame clones and misses some; the assay was immunoSEQ multiplex PCR. This table holds around 480,000 clones, 75% to 80% found once. Comment on this clone: Its antigen is unidentified.

Regarding the study as a whole: Sequencing depth was expected to influence donor clonotype sharing.

The V gene is TRBV6-5, the J gene TRBJ2-3; D not certain. This TCR was sampled from a woman in her thirties or forties in good health. Some clones in this sample may be carry-over from other donors' samples. Sequences were obtained from PBMCs. The CDR3 loop reads CASSRSTDTQYF. CDR3 DNA: TGTGCCAGCTCGAGAAGCACAGATACGCAGTATTTT.